One TCR beta chain is described in this entry. Which antigen it targets is not known. It has no much larger one-base neighbor in the sample; base qualities were not kept. The cohort consisted of 600 to 700 healthy bone marrow donors. At the time of sampling, all cohort members were nominally healthy, though unrecorded immune exposures were likely present. The donor was CMV seropositive and belonged to the group of 250 to 350 seropositive cohort members. Every donor gave a peripheral blood sample, and the peripheral blood mononuclear cells from that sample were used for TCR beta sequencing. Genomic DNA was extracted from the blood cell samples with the Qiagen DNeasy Blood Extraction Kit. The sample comes from a study of cytomegalovirus exposure and HLA in healthy donors (dated by TCRdb to about 2017). At the level of the whole study: In an earlier analysis of roughly 500 of the donors, 276 Gb of sequence data and 100 million or so unique TCR beta sequences from roughly 180 million T cells were reported. An early release covering roughly 580 HLA-typed donors comprised approximately 290 gigabases of sequencing data and tens of millions of unique TCR sequences. The genetic ancestry cluster associated with self-reported Caucasian donors included about 81% of the approximately 430 genotyped donors. The aim of the study was to test whether cataloging public T cell receptors could identify signatures of past pathogen exposure. The study profiled the T cell repertoires of about 640 subjects by immunosequencing and related them to cytomegalovirus serostatus. Along with the approximately 700-subject first cohort, a separate validation cohort of about 110 different subjects was used. To predict cytomegalovirus infection status, the study combined high-throughput TCR immunosequencing, statistical association of individual TCRs with disease status, and machine learning. To study patterns of TCR occurrence, a later analysis re-analyzed previously published TCR beta repertoires from several hundred donors and added high-resolution HLA genotyping. Rather than using new phenotypic data, the later analysis identified candidate immune exposures from TCR beta sequences and from how often those sequences occurred across donors. An earlier analysis of approximately 630 of the donors applied high-throughput TCR beta sequencing to assess whether each TCR beta V gene segment acted as functional or pseudogenic. Donor age, sex, ethnicity and CMV serostatus were compiled alongside the repertoire data. In a later genetic analysis, genome-wide SNP genotypes for about 65% of the 666 donors were used, and that subset was treated as a discovery cohort. Every repertoire in the discovery cohort had been generated on one and the same sequencing platform. HLA typing covered class I and class II loci at four-digit resolution. The number of typed donors differed by locus: about 620-640 for A, B, C, DRB1 and DQB1; approximately 530 for DQA1; 606 for DPA1; and some 430 for DPB1. Roughly five DR-DQ haplotypes were treated as single units for association and clustering because of strong linkage in the cohort. Among a few hundred genotyped donors of the cohort, an average of around 240,000 unique TCR beta nucleotide sequences were sequenced per donor, 15% to 20% of them non-productive. Broad study findings and their caveats: In vitro tests confirmed that a few of the cytomegalovirus-associated TCR beta chains recognize cytomegalovirus antigens. In a later analysis, the rate of TCR association differed among HLA loci, with DRB1 alleles having the most associated TCRs and HLA-C alleles having the fewest. In a later analysis, most CMV-associated TCR beta chains were found to appear HLA-restricted, with HLA associations seemingly driven largely by CMV exposure. Because HLA typing was unavailable for some donors at each locus, only the typed subset was used in association tests. The earlier analysis of some 560 of the donors excluded some 15 rarely observed V segments, including chromosome 9 orphons, because counts were too low. In a later analysis, around 17,000 TCR beta sequences were associated with specific HLA alleles at a false discovery rate of 0.05. In both the original and validation cohorts, the classifier was reported to diagnose cytomegalovirus status with high specificity and sensitivity. The 87-base-pair reads could not distinguish some IMGT-functional V segments, including TRBV6-2 and TRBV6-3, so those segments were excluded. In a later genetic analysis, a missense DCLRE1C variant was associated with V-gene and J-gene trimming of TCR beta chains, and the association was replicated in an independent cohort. Compared with the roughly 670-donor mean, donors in an Asian-associated ancestry cluster had fewer N-insertions in productive TCRs, according to a later genetic analysis. The study listed 150 to 200 TCR beta chains as associated with cytomegalovirus. The presence/absence analyses assumed that sequencing depth was roughly uniform across donors, and that assumption may not be true. A further reported finding was that TCR beta sequences accurately predicted the HLA-A and HLA-B alleles for most subjects in the first cohort. While some public TCRs were present in many individuals, most TCR sequences turned up only very rarely across donors. In an earlier analysis of roughly 500 of the donors, most TCR beta V segments appeared in productive rearrangements about 87% or about 30% of the time, broadly matching IMGT annotations. This cohort had only TCR beta chains sequenced, and the lack of alpha or paired-chain data limited which features could be detected. It was suggested by the authors that the approach could potentially be generalized to other disease states and immunological phenotypes. A group of highly shared sequence variants was considered likely to be a technical artifact of the sequencing pipeline. Linkage disequilibrium might explain the correlated functional status among segregating V segments, but an unknown experimental factor could not be ruled out. Strong co-occurrence of HLA alleles, especially DR and DQ, made assigning TCR associations to individual alleles difficult. A later analysis reported that several top co-occurrence clusters appeared linked to parvovirus B19, influenza, CMV and Epstein-Barr virus. A later analysis found that HLA-associated TCR beta chains were more clonally expanded and had lower generation probabilities than equally common non-associated chains. The only immune exposure information available for the cohort was CMV serostatus.

To prepare the library, the immunoSEQ multiplex PCR assay was applied. For the multiplex PCR, a mixture combining 60 forward primers for TCR Vbeta segments and 13 reverse primers for TCR Jbeta segments was used. Amplification of the CDR3 region of rearranged TCR beta genes was performed with a multiplex PCR assay on genomic DNA. The Illumina HiSeq System was used to sequence the amplified TCR beta libraries as 87-base-pair reads. As for the original processing: A later analysis tallied about 77 million unique TCR beta chains across the approximately 670 repertoires, and 10 million to 11 million of those chains were shared by two or more donors. Raw reads were error-corrected and collapsed into unique sequences by a nearest-neighbor algorithm in which closely related sequences were merged to remove PCR and sequencing errors. CDR3 sequences were aligned to IMGT reference sequences to assign V, D and J gene segments. For a sequence to be retained, a match of at least six nucleotides to both a V gene segment and a J gene segment was required. Rearrangements were called productive when the CDR3 lacked stop codons and stayed in frame with V and J; all others were non-productive. Following IMGT convention, CDR3 was defined as the stretch from the second conserved V-encoded cysteine up to the conserved J-encoded phenylalanine. The earlier analysis of about 590 of the donors excluded sequences that lacked an unambiguous match to a single V gene segment. An earlier analysis of 587 of the donors called V segments functional above 56.7% productive rearrangements and segregating when the between-donor standard deviation exceeded 5%. To diagnose cytomegalovirus status from the catalog of TCR beta chain sequences, a statistical classification framework was built. In a later analysis, V and J genes were assigned by comparing TCR nucleotide sequences against IMGT/GENE-DB human TR gene sequences. In a later analysis, CDR3 sequences and most-parsimonious VDJ recombination scenarios were assigned using the TCRdist pipeline. In a later analysis, every TCR beta chain was defined by the combination of its CDR3 amino acid sequence and its V-gene family, and reads without a unique V-gene family were dropped. A later analysis removed 450 to 600 highly shared, low-generation-probability nucleotide sequences to deal with suspected cross-contamination and a sequencing artifact. In a later analysis, a clonal expansion index was calculated for each public chain from normalized within-repertoire ranks of inferred template counts. Generation probabilities in a later analysis came from a VDJ recombination model fitted to out-of-frame rearrangements, and those results were checked against IGoR. In a later analysis, TCR-TCR, TCR-HLA and TCR-CMV co-occurrence was scored with hypergeometric tests, and a repertoire-size bias correction was applied to TCR pairs. In a later analysis, false discovery rates were estimated by permuting HLA or CMV assignments 20 times. In a later analysis, co-occurring TCRs were grouped using DBSCAN, and TCRdist sequence similarity was added for clustering within HLA-allele-positive subsets. For co-occurrence clustering, repertoires with fewer than 30,000 or more than 120,000 public chains were excluded, along with several repertoires with anomalous nucleotide sharing. TCRdb obtained this table from immuneACCESS and retained in-frame rearrangements with V and J assigned. These tables miss some clones; where compared with another copy, unresolved V genes account for less than half of the shortfall, and the remainder is unexplained. That table supplies the V and J calls and clone size; D and trimming were determined from the DNA. The sample records tens of thousands of clones, roughly 70% of which are singletons. 4.9% of the sample belongs to the ten largest clones.

The junction shows trimming of 1 base on V and 7 bases on J, plus 16 bases between the germline ends. From the cysteine up to the phenylalanine, the CDR3 has a length of 15 residues. Left in the record is the CDR3 DNA by itself, 45 bases read in frame from the first base. Looking up the germline V gene yields CDR1 MNHNS and CDR2 SASEGT. The sequenced sample was PBMCs. The receptor comes from a man aged 55 to 70 in good health and CMV-seropositive. The rearrangement joined TRBV6-1 to TRBJ1-2; there is no confident call for the D gene. The nucleotides are TGTGCCAGCAGTGAAGGGACCGCGGGGATGGGTGGCTACACCTTC. Its protein is CASSEGTAGMGGYTF.